This is a list of T cell receptor beta chains from one sample in a study of blood T cells in healthy people across ages. TCRdb re-analysed the 5' RACE reads in MiXCR, keeping a single row per CDR3 protein. The data show 1.5 million to 2 million distinct CDR3 sequences, with just under 50% seen just once and around 2.1% held by the top ten. What was sequenced was blood. These receptor sequences come from a woman aged 40 to 50 in good health. Both conserved end residues are part of each CDR3. D genes are given only for firm matches. Only some rows state a clone size, as once, few, many or a class for expanded clones.

V: TRBV7-9; J: TRBJ2-7; D: TRBD2; length: 17; size: few; DNA: TGTGCCAGCAGCCCCGGACTAGCGGGGAGTAGCTCCTACGAGCAGTACTTC; CDR3: CASSPGLAGSSSYEQYF
V: TRBV11-2; J: TRBJ2-1; D: -; length: 16; size: once; DNA: TGTGCCAGCAGCTTTGGGTTTGCTTCCTCCTACAATGAGCAGTTCTTC; CDR3: CASSFGFASSYNEQFF
V: TRBV28; J: TRBJ1-2; D: TRBD1; length: 13; size: few; DNA: TGTGCCAGCCTACAGGGGGCCCGGGGGAACTACACCTTC; CDR3: CASLQGARGNYTF
V: TRBV6-2/TRBV6-3; J: TRBJ2-5; D: TRBD2; length: 15; size: few; DNA: TGTGCCAGCAGTTATCAGCGGGGGGGCTATGAGACCCAGTACTTC; CDR3: CASSYQRGGYETQYF
V: TRBV21-1; J: TRBJ2-7; D: -; length: 16; size: few; DNA: TGTGCCAGCAGCAAAGCGGGGGACAGGGCCTTCTACGAGCAGTACTTC; CDR3: CASSKAGDRAFYEQYF
V: TRBV28; J: TRBJ2-1; D: -; length: 13; size: few; DNA: TGTGCCAGCACGTTGAGAGGGACCCATGAGCAGTTCTTC; CDR3: CASTLRGTHEQFF
V: TRBV6-6; J: TRBJ2-3; D: -; length: 14; size: -; DNA: TGTGCCAGCAGTGACCGGACGGTCACAGATACGCAGTATTTT; CDR3: CASSDRTVTDTQYF
V: TRBV20-1; J: TRBJ2-6; D: TRBD1; length: 16; size: once; DNA: TGCAGTGCTAGGGGGGACAGGATCTCTGGGGCCAACGTCCTGACTTTC; CDR3: CSARGDRISGANVLTF
V: TRBV3-1; J: TRBJ2-5; D: TRBD1; length: 11; size: -; DNA: TGTGCCAGCTCGGGGGACAGGGAGCAGTACTTC; CDR3: CASSGDREQYF
V: TRBV9; J: TRBJ2-7; D: -; length: 15; size: -; DNA: TGTGCCAGCAGCGTAGCCGCGACAGGAGCCTACGAGCAGTACTTC; CDR3: CASSVAATGAYEQYF
V: TRBV7-3; J: TRBJ2-1; D: TRBD1; length: 13; size: -; DNA: TGTGCCGGCAGTCCCGACAGGGGGCAATGGCAGTTCTTC; CDR3: CAGSPDRGQWQFF
V: TRBV28; J: TRBJ2-7; D: -; length: 17; size: -; DNA: TGTGCCAGCTCCGAACCGGGACACCCAACAGCCTTCTACGAGCAGTACTTC; CDR3: CASSEPGHPTAFYEQYF
V: TRBV14; J: TRBJ2-5; D: TRBD2; length: 16; size: -; DNA: TGTGCCAGCAGCGACCGACTAGCGGGGGGCCAAGAGACCCAGTACTTC; CDR3: CASSDRLAGGQETQYF
V: TRBV7-8; J: TRBJ1-2; D: -; length: 14; size: few; DNA: TGCGCCAGCAGCTTGGGCGGACCCGGGTACGGCTACACCTTC; CDR3: CASSLGGPGYGYTF
V: TRBV20-1; J: TRBJ2-7; D: TRBD2; length: 15; size: few; DNA: TGCAGTGCTAGAGCGCTAGCGGTAAGCTCCTACGAGCAGTACTTC; CDR3: CSARALAVSSYEQYF
V: TRBV25-1; J: TRBJ2-1; D: -; length: 13; size: -; DNA: TGTACCAGCAGTGAATACGGGGTTAATGAGCAGTTCTTC; CDR3: CTSSEYGVNEQFF
V: TRBV10-2; J: TRBJ2-7; D: -; length: 11; size: -; DNA: TGCGCCAGCACCGGTATCGACGAGCAGTACTTC; CDR3: CASTGIDEQYF
V: TRBV7-9; J: TRBJ2-3; D: -; length: 16; size: -; DNA: TGTGCCAGCAGCTTATTATCAGTGATCAACACAGATACGCAGTATTTT; CDR3: CASSLLSVINTDTQYF
V: TRBV12-3/TRBV12-4; J: TRBJ2-7; D: TRBD1; length: 16; size: -; DNA: TGTGCCAGCAGTTTCAGGGGTACAGGGGTGTCCTACGAGCAGTACTTC; CDR3: CASSFRGTGVSYEQYF
V: TRBV4-2; J: TRBJ2-1; D: -; length: 14; size: few; DNA: TGTGCCAGCAGCCAAGTCCTCGGAATCGATGAGCAGTTCTTC; CDR3: CASSQVLGIDEQFF
V: TRBV2; J: TRBJ2-4; D: -; length: 13; size: few; DNA: TGTGCCAGCAGTTCGGACTTTAAAAACATTCAGTACTTC; CDR3: CASSSDFKNIQYF
V: TRBV4-2; J: TRBJ2-1; D: TRBD2; length: 17; size: -; DNA: TGTGCCAGCAGCCAAATGACTAGCGGGGGGGCCAAAAATGAGCAGTTCTTC; CDR3: CASSQMTSGGAKNEQFF
V: TRBV7-9; J: TRBJ2-5; D: -; length: 15; size: few; DNA: TGTGCCAGCAGCTTAGCGCATGGTTTAGGGGAGACCCAGTACTTC; CDR3: CASSLAHGLGETQYF
V: TRBV6-6; J: TRBJ2-7; D: -; length: 14; size: -; DNA: TGTGCCAGCAGTTACGCAGGCAGGGACAATGAGCAGTACTTC; CDR3: CASSYAGRDNEQYF
V: TRBV29-1; J: TRBJ1-2; D: -; length: 13; size: -; DNA: TGCAGCGTTGCTCATGCGGTCGGGTATGGCTACACCTTC; CDR3: CSVAHAVGYGYTF
V: TRBV27; J: TRBJ2-5; D: -; length: 15; size: few; DNA: TGTGCCAGCAGTCCATCGGGACACCTTGGGGAGACCCAGTACTTC; CDR3: CASSPSGHLGETQYF
V: TRBV5-1; J: TRBJ1-4; D: -; length: 17; size: few; DNA: TGCGCCAGCAGCTTGGAGGACAGTCGGGCAACTAATGAAAAACTGTTTTTT; CDR3: CASSLEDSRATNEKLFF
V: TRBV7-8; J: TRBJ2-3; D: -; length: 15; size: -; DNA: TGTGCCAGCAGCTTAGGCGGCTATAGCACAGATACGCAGTATTTT; CDR3: CASSLGGYSTDTQYF
V: TRBV5-1; J: TRBJ2-5; D: -; length: 15; size: -; DNA: TGCGCCAGCAGCCCCACGGGACCGGCCCAAGAGACCCAGTACTTC; CDR3: CASSPTGPAQETQYF
V: TRBV7-9; J: TRBJ2-3; D: -; length: 16; size: -; DNA: TGTGCCCGCAGCTTAGCCGGACTGAGCCACACAGATACGCAGTATTTT; CDR3: CARSLAGLSHTDTQYF
V: TRBV6-2/TRBV6-3; J: TRBJ2-1; D: -; length: 12; size: few; DNA: TGTGCCAGCGGACACACGAACAATGAGCAGTTCTTC; CDR3: CASGHTNNEQFF
V: TRBV7-8; J: TRBJ2-5; D: TRBD1; length: 16; size: few; DNA: TGTGCCAGCATCCGGGTCGGAGGCAGGGGGATGGAGACCCAGTACTTC; CDR3: CASIRVGGRGMETQYF
V: TRBV11-2; J: TRBJ2-5; D: TRBD2; length: 15; size: few; DNA: TGTGCCAGCAGCGCGTTTACTAGCGGGGAAGAGACCCAGTACTTC; CDR3: CASSAFTSGEETQYF
V: TRBV4-2; J: TRBJ2-7; D: -; length: 14; size: -; DNA: TGTGCCAGCAGCCAAGAGAGCCGATACAATGAGCAGTACTTC; CDR3: CASSQESRYNEQYF
V: TRBV12-3/TRBV12-4; J: TRBJ1-1; D: -; length: 15; size: -; DNA: TGTGCCAGCACCGCAGGGGACACGTCGAACACTGAAGCTTTCTTT; CDR3: CASTAGDTSNTEAFF
V: TRBV28; J: TRBJ2-1; D: TRBD2; length: 15; size: -; DNA: TGTGCCAGCAGCCCCTCCCCGGGAGGGGTTAATGAGCAGTTCTTC; CDR3: CASSPSPGGVNEQFF
V: TRBV7-9; J: TRBJ1-2; D: TRBD1; length: 16; size: -; DNA: TGTGCCAGCAGCTTAGCAGGACAGGGTCGGGACTATGGCTACACCTTC; CDR3: CASSLAGQGRDYGYTF
V: TRBV4-3; J: TRBJ2-3; D: TRBD2; length: 16; size: -; DNA: TGCGCCAGCAGCCGCGTGGACGGGGGGGGCACAGATACGCAGTATTTT; CDR3: CASSRVDGGGTDTQYF
V: TRBV9; J: TRBJ2-1; D: TRBD2; length: 16; size: -; DNA: TGTGCCAGCAGCGCTACGACTAGCGGGGACAACAATGAGCAGTTCTTC; CDR3: CASSATTSGDNNEQFF
V: TRBV20-1; J: TRBJ2-1; D: -; length: 13; size: -; DNA: TGCAGTGCCTCTAGAGGGAGAGGCAATGAGCAGTTCTTC; CDR3: CSASRGRGNEQFF
V: TRBV20-1; J: TRBJ2-5; D: -; length: 14; size: few; DNA: TGCAGTGCTCCAAAGGCGGGTAGATCAGAGACCCAGTACTTC; CDR3: CSAPKAGRSETQYF
V: TRBV19; J: TRBJ2-5; D: -; length: 15; size: -; DNA: TGTGCCGGTAGTATCAAACAGGGTCTGCAAGAGACCCAGTACTTC; CDR3: CAGSIKQGLQETQYF
V: TRBV5-5; J: TRBJ1-1; D: TRBD1; length: 13; size: once; DNA: TGTGCCAGCAGCAAGATGGGACAGCCGGAAGCTTTCTTT; CDR3: CASSKMGQPEAFF
V: TRBV12-3/TRBV12-4; J: TRBJ2-2; D: TRBD1; length: 12; size: -; DNA: TGTGCCGGACAGGGGCAGTCCGGGGAGCTGTTTTTT; CDR3: CAGQGQSGELFF
V: TRBV7-2; J: TRBJ2-1; D: TRBD2; length: 18; size: -; DNA: TGTGCCAGCAGCTTAGAAGGCGGGGGGGCCGGGGTGTCAAATGAGCAGTTCTTC; CDR3: CASSLEGGGAGVSNEQFF
V: TRBV24-1; J: TRBJ2-5; D: TRBD2; length: 15; size: -; DNA: TGTGCCACCAGTGATTTTGGGCGGGGGAGAGAGACCCAGTACTTC; CDR3: CATSDFGRGRETQYF
V: TRBV25-1; J: TRBJ2-5; D: -; length: 15; size: -; DNA: TGTGCCAGCAGTGAACCCGAAATCTTCCAAGAGACCCAGTACTTC; CDR3: CASSEPEIFQETQYF
V: TRBV7-2; J: TRBJ2-3; D: -; length: 13; size: -; DNA: TGTGCCAGCAGCTGGGATGGGGCAGATACGCAGTATTTT; CDR3: CASSWDGADTQYF
V: TRBV11-2; J: TRBJ2-1; D: -; length: 14; size: -; DNA: TGTGCCAGCAGCGACGGATCTCCGTACAATGAGCAGTTCTTC; CDR3: CASSDGSPYNEQFF
V: TRBV25-1; J: TRBJ2-5; D: -; length: 13; size: -; DNA: TGTGCCAGCCGACGAGAGGGTAGAAAGACCCAGTACTTC; CDR3: CASRREGRKTQYF
V: TRBV18; J: TRBJ1-4; D: TRBD1; length: 15; size: -; DNA: TGTGCCAGCTCACCAGGGGGACAGACTAATGAAAAACTGTTTTTT; CDR3: CASSPGGQTNEKLFF
V: TRBV20-1; J: TRBJ1-5; D: -; length: 14; size: -; DNA: TGCAGTGCTAGAGATTCGGGGGTTGGACAGCCCCAGCATTTT; CDR3: CSARDSGVGQPQHF
V: TRBV7-9; J: TRBJ1-2; D: -; length: 11; size: -; DNA: TGTGCCGCCGCCCGATCCTATGGCTACACCTTC; CDR3: CAAARSYGYTF
V: TRBV6-5; J: TRBJ2-7; D: TRBD2; length: 15; size: -; DNA: TGTGCCAGCACCAAACTAGCGGGGGAGGCCTACGAGCAGTACTTC; CDR3: CASTKLAGEAYEQYF
V: TRBV25-1; J: TRBJ2-5; D: -; length: 15; size: -; DNA: TGTGCCAGCAGTGAATATGGCAGGCCTAGGGAGACCCAGTACTTC; CDR3: CASSEYGRPRETQYF
V: TRBV20-1; J: TRBJ2-3; D: TRBD1; length: 14; size: -; DNA: TGTGGGAGCCGGGACAGGGGATCCACAGATACGCAGTATTTT; CDR3: CGSRDRGSTDTQYF
V: TRBV5-6; J: TRBJ1-1; D: -; length: 13; size: -; DNA: TGTGCCAGCAGATTGGGGGGGCGTACTGAAGCTTTCTTT; CDR3: CASRLGGRTEAFF